The sequence of this T cell receptor beta chain was determined in a study of T cells in Graves' hyperthyroidism and ophthalmopathy. Amplification of TCR beta CDR3 regions was performed using RNA transcripts as template. First-round RT-PCR of the TCR CDR3 relied on the HTBI primer set. TCRdb re-analysed the multiplex PCR reads in MiXCR, keeping a single row per CDR3 protein. The sample contains hundreds of thousands of distinct CDR3 sequences, 19% of which appear only once. This clonotype was counted only a few times. Trimming took 5 bases from V and 4 from J; bases not matched to a gene: 10. The CDR3 consists of 14 residues. Germline V gene data show CDR1 as DFQATT and CDR2 as SNEGSKA (reference sequence).

The clonotype comes from a woman aged 18 to 35 with Graves' hyperthyroidism. This chain links TRBV20-1 with TRBJ2-7, with TRBD2 identical over 8 bases. Sequencing used blood. The CDR3 nucleotides are TGCAGTGCTTACGGGGGGGCCCCTGAATACGAGCAGTACTTC. Encoded protein: CSAYGGAPEYEQYF.